The 6 T cell receptor beta chains below were found in one sample sequenced in a study of response to subunit inactivated influenza vaccine. MiXCR, run by TCRdb on the RT-PCR reads, gives a single entry per CDR3 protein. The sample includes about 830,000 distinct CDR3 sequences, around 18% of them seen just once. Specimen: PBMCs from blood, collected 5 days after vaccination. These receptor sequences come from a man between 50 and 59 years old who received an inactivated influenza vaccine.

This clonotype was detected a few times. The chain uses TRBV7-9 and TRBJ2-5; 7 bases align to TRBD1. Germline assignment: CDR1 SEHNR and CDR2 FQNEAQ (reference sequence). V trimming: 1 base; J trimming: 5 bases; junction bases outside the gene matches: 7. This CDR3 comprises 15 residues. DNA for the CDR3: TGTGCCAGCAGCTTAGACAGGGGAAATACGGAGACCCAGTACTTC. It translates to CASSLDRGNTETQYF. The variable domain in full, with the rest retrieved from reference TRBV7-9 and TRBJ2-5, is DTGVSQNPRHKITKRGQNVTFRCDPISEHNRLYWYRQTLGQGPEFLTYFQNEAQLEKSRLLSDRFSAERPKGSFSTLEIQRTEQGDSAMYLCASSLDRGNTETQYFGPGTRLLVL.

CDR3 amino acids: CASSPTGTTHYEQYF. The CDR3 nucleotides read TGTGCCAGCAGCCCAACCGGGACTACACACTACGAGCAGTACTTC. This chain links TRBV7-9 with TRBJ2-7, with TRBD2 identical over 7 bases. The germline CDR1 and CDR2 sequences are SEHNR and FQNEAQ (reference sequence). V shed 5 bases and J 3 bases; nucleotides not matched to a gene: 10. This CDR3 has 15 amino acids.

This clonotype was detected a few times. The V call is TRBV9, the J call TRBJ1-1; TRBD1 might be the D (5 bases). V lost 1 base and J lost 6, with 13 bases in between. CDR1 and CDR2 from the germline V gene are SGDLS and YYNGEE. CDR3 length: 14 amino acids. CDR3 sequence reads: CASSVSRGGSEAFF. DNA for the CDR3: TGTGCCAGCAGCGTATCAAGGGGCGGGTCTGAAGCTTTCTTT.

Many counts were recorded for this clonotype. The V and J genes are TRBV27 and TRBJ2-3; possible D gene TRBD2, 6 bases. CDR1 is MNHEY and CDR2 is SMNVEV in the germline V gene (reference sequence). There are 15 residues in the CDR3. Trimming removed 8 bases from V and 6 bases from J, with 21 bases in between. The CDR3 DNA follows: TGTGCCAGCCGTACTCGGAATCCAGGGAGGGATACGCAGTATTTT. This translates into CASRTRNPGRDTQYF.

The rearrangement joins TRBV30 to TRBJ1-2; possible D gene TRBD1, 6 bases. V gave up 5 bases and J gave up 2 bases, with 15 bases separating them. The CDR3 is 14 residues long. Germline CDR1 GTSNPN, CDR2 SVGIG (reference sequence). The CDR3 sequence: CAWHRAEGNYGYTF. The CDR3 region has the DNA TGTGCCTGGCACAGGGCTGAGGGAAACTATGGCTACACCTTC.

DNA of the CDR3: TGTGCCAGCAGCAAAGCGCCTAGCGGGAGGGGATACAATGAGCAGTTCTTC. Translated: CASSKAPSGRGYNEQFF. The rearrangement joins TRBV21-1 to TRBJ2-1; TRBD2, the table's D call, was not compared with the DNA. TRBV21-1 is marked as a pseudogene. CDR3 size: 17 residues.